These 2 T cell receptor beta chains were all obtained from the same sample, sequenced in a study of CD8 T cells in ankylosing spondylitis. No antigen is known for these receptors. Study-level points and caveats: Eight highly homologous variants made up a TCR beta motif, and this motif appeared characteristic of ankylosing spondylitis blood.

MiXCR, applied by TCRdb to the 5' RACE reads, yields one record per CDR3 protein. This sample carries 450,000 or so distinct CDR3 sequences, 25% to 30% of them seen once, and the ten largest clones take under 0.9%. Sequenced: blood, either unsorted or a sorted T cell fraction (not recorded which). The receptor source for this set is a male donor with ankylosing spondylitis.

This clonotype was seen ten or more times. This rearrangement joins TRBV24-1 to TRBJ1-2; D may be TRBD1 (5 bases). This CDR3 comprises 14 residues. CDR1 and CDR2 from the germline V gene are KGHDR and SFDVKD. Trimming took off 4 bases at V and 4 bases at J, with 12 bases between the two ends. DNA for the CDR3: TGTGCCACCAGTGACCTTGGGACTAGCTATGGCTACACCTTC. It translates to CATSDLGTSYGYTF.

The chain recombines TRBV10-3 with TRBJ1-1; D remains ambiguous. This CDR3 has 13 residues. V was pared by 7 bases and J by 4 bases, with 13 bases between. The germline V gene encodes CDR1 ENHRY and CDR2 SYGVKD. Here the CDR3 DNA reads TGTGCCATCACCACAGCGGGTAGCACTGAAGCTTTCTTT. The encoded protein is CAITTAGSTEAFF.